The 27 T cell receptor beta chains reported below all come from one sample, sequenced in a study of blood T cell repertoires in COVID-19. Libraries were prepared by immunoSEQ multiplex PCR; TCRdb keeps only in-frame clonotypes and omits some of them. The sample yields about 70,000 clones, around 88% seen once. Source material: peripheral blood. These receptors originate from a woman aged 70-85 years with acute or convalescent COVID-19.

The V and J genes are TRBV5-1 and TRBJ2-7; 10 bases are shared with TRBD1. This CDR3 is built from 15 residues. CDR1 and CDR2 from the germline V gene are SGHRS and YFSETQ. V was clipped by 4 bases and J by 2 bases; unmatched bases: 6. Here the CDR3 DNA reads TGCGCCAGCAGCCTGGACGGGACAGGGGCCTACGAGCAGTACTTC. It codes for CASSLDGTGAYEQYF. Full variable domain (rest looked up from reference TRBV5-1 and TRBJ2-7): KAGVTQTPRYLIKTRGQQVTLSCSPISGHRSVSWYQQTPGQGLQFLFEYFSETQRNKGNFPGRFSGRQFSNSRSEMNVSTLELGDSALYLCASSLDGTGAYEQYFGPGTRLTVT.

The chain links TRBV7-2 to TRBJ1-1, with D tentatively TRBD1 (6 bases). The germline gives CDR1 SGHTA, CDR2 FQGNSA. Trimming stripped 8 bases from V and 5 bases from J, with 18 bases between. The CDR3 is 14 residues long. CDR3 in DNA: TGTGCCAGCCGAGGGGGGGATAAGGGTACTGAAGCTTTCTTT. Its protein is CASRGGDKGTEAFF.

This CDR3 reads CASSVGGAGEQYF. As DNA, the CDR3 is TGCGCCAGCAGCGTTGGGGGGGCAGGCGAGCAGTACTTC. The genes are TRBV5-1 and TRBJ2-7; TRBD2 is a possible D gene (7 bases). This CDR3 has 13 residues. Germline V lookup: CDR1 SGHRS, CDR2 YFSETQ. Trimming pared 4 bases from V and 6 bases from J, leaving 14 bases between.

The chain employs TRBV30 and TRBJ1-4; TRBD1 is a possible D gene (5 bases). Germline lookup yields CDR1 GTSNPN and CDR2 SVGIG (reference sequence). The CDR3 spans 14 residues. V lost 1 base, J lost 1 base, and 7 bases lay in between. CDR3 residues: CAWSAGITNEKLFF. CDR3 bases: TGTGCCTGGAGTGCAGGGATAACTAATGAAAAACTGTTTTTT.

This chain uses TRBV7-2 with TRBJ1-3; D is unresolved. This CDR3 spans 15 amino acids. Germline V gives CDR1 SGHTA, CDR2 FQGNSA. V lost 6 bases and J 0 bases, leaving 12 bases between the germline ends. CDR3 sequence reads: CASSYELSSGNTIYF. The CDR3 DNA reads as TGTGCCAGCAGTTACGAACTTAGCTCTGGAAACACCATATATTTT. The full variable domain, its missing parts supplied by reference TRBV7-2 and TRBJ1-3, is GAGVSQSPSNKVTEKGKDVELRCDPISGHTALYWYRQSLGQGLEFLIYFQGNSAPDKSGLPSDRFSAERTGGSVSTLTIQRTQQEDSAVYLCASSYELSSGNTIYFGEGSWLTVV.

The chain has TRBV28 and TRBJ2-5, with 9 bases fitting TRBD1. The CDR3 runs 18 residues. V shed 3 bases, J shed 1 base, and the junction held 12 bases outside the gene matches. Germline V gives CDR1 MDHEN, CDR2 SYDVKM. The CDR3 loop is CASSFVLRTGAIQETQYF. Written as DNA, the CDR3 is TGTGCCAGCAGTTTCGTACTTCGGACAGGGGCTATCCAAGAGACCCAGTACTTC.

The gene calls are TRBV6-5 and TRBJ1-5; TRBD1 aligns across 9 bases. CDR3 size: 13 residues. CDR1 MNHEY and CDR2 SVGAGI come from the germline V gene. Trimming cost V 8 bases and J 1 base; bases outside gene matches: 0. The CDR3 sequence is CASGTGSNQPQHF. CDR3 nucleotide sequence: TGTGCCAGCGGGACAGGGAGCAATCAGCCCCAGCATTTT.

The J gene is TRBJ1-6, the V gene TRBV7-2, with TRBD1 matching 8 bases. Germline assignment: CDR1 SGHTA and CDR2 FQGNSA. V shed 5 bases, J shed 9 bases, and the junction held 9 bases outside the gene matches. The CDR3 loop spans 15 amino acids. CDR3 DNA sequence: TGTGCCAGCAGCCTTAGTGGGACAGGCGGTTCACCCCTCCACTTT. The encoded protein is CASSLSGTGGSPLHF.

The chain carries TRBV24-1 and TRBJ2-3, with TRBD2 matching 13 bases. With V trimmed by 4 bases and J by 3 bases, 3 bases remained unmatched. Germline loops: CDR1 KGHDR, CDR2 SFDVKD. This CDR3 contains 16 residues. The chain's CDR3 is CATSELAGGRTDTQYF. The CDR3, as DNA: TGTGCCACCAGTGAACTAGCGGGAGGGCGGACAGATACGCAGTATTTT.

This clone was seen a few times. This chain links TRBV5-1 with TRBJ1-4; 7 bases agree with TRBD1. This CDR3 is built from 14 residues. With 4 bases clipped from V and 5 bases from J, the junction kept 5 bases outside the gene matches. The germline gives CDR1 SGHRS, CDR2 YFSETQ. This CDR3 reads CASSRDRVNEKLFF. For the CDR3, the DNA is TGCGCCAGCAGCCGCGACAGGGTAAATGAAAAACTGTTTTTT.

This clone showed up just a few times. This chain uses TRBV3-1 (or the pseudogene TRBV3-2) with TRBJ2-3; 11 bases fit TRBD1. Germline V gene lookup returns CDR1 LGHDT and CDR2 YNNKEL (reference sequence). The CDR3 spans 16 residues. With 4 bases clipped from V and 8 bases from J, the junction kept 11 bases outside the gene matches. CDR3 bases: TGTGCCAGCAGCCCTTCGGACAGGGGGCTACTAGGTACGCAGTATTTT. It is translated as CASSPSDRGLLGTQYF.

J is TRBJ2-7 and V is TRBV28; tentative D call: TRBD1 (6 bases). The V gene's germline CDR1 is MDHEN and CDR2 SYDVKM. Trimming pared 11 bases from V and 3 bases from J, leaving 17 bases between. The CDR3 covers 13 residues. In nucleotides, the CDR3 is TGTGCCGCGACGGGACAAAAAGTCTACGAGCAGTACTTC. Its protein is CAATGQKVYEQYF.

This chain joins TRBV9 and TRBJ2-5; TRBD2 matches at 14 bases. Germline CDR1 SGDLS, CDR2 YYNGEE. The CDR3 sequence is 15 residues long. Unmatched junction bases numbered 1, after V lost 2 bases and J lost 4 bases. CDR3 sequence: CASSVGLAGAETQYF. The CDR3 DNA is TGTGCCAGCAGCGTGGGACTAGCGGGAGCAGAGACCCAGTACTTC.

This clone was found a few times. The chain links TRBV11-2 to TRBJ1-6; D may be TRBD1 (6 bases). Trimming cost V 5 bases and J 7 bases, with 15 bases left between them. CDR1 SGHAT and CDR2 FQNNGV come from the germline V gene. CDR3 length: 15 amino acids. CDR3 sequence reads: CASSHSTGFNSPLHF. DNA for the CDR3: TGTGCCAGCAGCCACTCTACAGGGTTCAATTCACCCCTCCACTTT. The variable domain in full, with the rest retrieved from reference TRBV11-2 and TRBJ1-6, is EAGVAQSPRYKIIEKRQSVAFWCNPISGHATLYWYQQILGQGPKLLIQFQNNGVVDDSQLPKDRFSAERLKGVDSTLKIQPAKLEDSAVYLCASSHSTGFNSPLHFGNGTRLTVT.

This rearrangement joins TRBV24-1 to TRBJ2-7; TRBD1 matches at 8 bases. Germline V CDR1 and CDR2: KGHDR, SFDVKD. The junction had 4 bases not matched to a gene; V was cut back by 3 bases and J by 4 bases. This CDR3 contains 14 residues. CDR3 coding DNA: TGTGCCACCAGTGATGGACAGGGTCCATACGAGCAGTACTTC. Protein: CATSDGQGPYEQYF.

The chain is built from TRBV28 and TRBJ1-1, with no clear D. CDR1 and CDR2 from the germline V gene are MDHEN and SYDVKM. CDR3 length equals 14 residues. The V and J ends lost 9 bases and 1 base respectively, with 15 bases between them. CDR3 amino acids: CASNIEHRNTEAFF. The CDR3 nucleotides are TGTGCCAGTAACATCGAACACCGGAACACTGAAGCTTTCTTT.

This sequence joins TRBV9 and TRBJ1-2; D remains unclear. The CDR3 is 13 residues long. V lost 0 bases, J lost 8 bases, and 11 bases lay in between. Germline-derived CDR1 and CDR2 are SGDLS and YYNGEE. CDR3 nucleotides: TGTGCCAGCAGCGTAGGACTCCGCGGAGGCTACACCTTC. Translated: CASSVGLRGGYTF.

The chain links TRBV19 to TRBJ2-7; 10 nucleotides align to TRBD2. CDR3 length equals 15 residues. V was pared by 6 bases and J by 4 bases, with 9 bases of the junction left unmatched. The V gene's germline CDR1 is LNHDA and CDR2 SQIVND (reference sequence). CDR3 bases: TGTGCCAGTAGCCCTACTAGCGGGGAAGGTTACGAGCAGTACTTC. Translating gives CASSPTSGEGYEQYF. The full variable domain, with the rest looked up from reference TRBV19 and TRBJ2-7, is DGGITQSPKYLFRKEGQNVTLSCEQNLNHDAMYWYRQDPGQGLRLIYYSQIVNDFQKGDIAEGYSVSREKKESFPLTVTSAQKNPTAFYLCASSPTSGEGYEQYFGPGTRLTVT.

V and J are TRBV10-3 and TRBJ2-5, with 7 bases lining up with TRBD1. Germline V gene data show CDR1 as ENHRY and CDR2 as SYGVKD. V lost 0 bases, J lost 0 bases, and 1 base stayed unmatched. The CDR3 is 15 amino acids. The CDR3 DNA sequence: TGTGCCATCAGTGAGTCGGGACAGAACCAAGAGACCCAGTACTTC. Its translation is CAISESGQNQETQYF.

This clone was seen once. The chain couples TRBV28 to TRBJ1-2; D ambiguous. Looked up from germline, CDR1 is MDHEN and CDR2 is SYDVKM. V gave up 6 bases and J gave up 14 bases, with 22 bases separating them. The CDR3 spans 13 residues. CDR3 in amino acids: CASSRPQFVSWTF. The DNA of the CDR3 is TGTGCCAGCAGCCGTCCTCAATTTGTCAGTTGGACCTTC.

About this clone: Other DNA sequences in the sample encode the same CDR3. The chain carries TRBV6-5 and TRBJ2-1, with 13 bases aligning to TRBD2. CDR1 is MNHEY, CDR2 SVGAGI, per germline. The CDR3 sequence is 14 residues long. J was trimmed by 5 bases and V by 7 bases; bases with no gene match: 2. This chain's CDR3 is CASNGLAGDNEQFF. CDR3 coding DNA: TGTGCCAGCAATGGACTAGCGGGAGACAATGAGCAGTTCTTC.

The chain joins TRBV7-2 to TRBJ2-2; 10 nucleotides agree with TRBD1. The CDR3 is 17 amino acids. The J segment lost 4 bases and the V segment lost 4 bases, leaving 9 bases of the junction unmatched. Looked up from germline, CDR1 is SGHTA and CDR2 is FQGNSA. The CDR3 DNA sequence: TGTGCCAGCAGCTCCCGGGACAGGGGCCAGGTCACCGGGGAGCTGTTTTTT. It yields the protein CASSSRDRGQVTGELFF.

This chain connects TRBV11-3 to TRBJ2-1; 9 positions agree with TRBD2. The CDR3 spans 15 residues. CDR1 is SGHNT, CDR2 YENEEA, per germline. With 5 bases clipped from V and 7 bases from J, the junction kept 9 bases outside the gene matches. The CDR3 protein is CASSLQGLAANEQFF. CDR3 in DNA: TGTGCCAGCAGCCTACAGGGACTAGCTGCTAATGAGCAGTTCTTC.

The sample holds many counts of this clone. This sequence joins TRBV5-1 and TRBJ1-5; no firm D call. Trimming took off 0 bases at V and 1 base at J, with 8 bases between the two ends. Per germline, CDR1 SGHRS and CDR2 YFSETQ. The CDR3 length is 15 residues. CDR3 nucleotide sequence: TGCGCCAGCAGCTTGGCGGGGATAAGCAATCAGCCCCAGCATTTT. Its protein is CASSLAGISNQPQHF.

The chain is built from TRBV15 and TRBJ1-3; D uncertain. The CDR3 has 15 amino acids. Trimming stripped 0 bases from V and 1 base from J, with 7 bases between. The V gene's germline CDR1 is LNHNV and CDR2 YYDKDF (reference sequence). CDR3 region: CATSRDDTSGNTIYF. The CDR3 DNA reads TGTGCCACCAGCAGAGATGATACATCTGGAAACACCATATATTTT.

This clone was seen a single time. The rearrangement uses TRBV6-6 and TRBJ1-1, with D possibly being TRBD1 (5 bases). Trimming took 4 bases from V and 8 from J, leaving 14 bases between them. The germline gives CDR1 MNHNY, CDR2 SVGAGI (reference sequence). The CDR3 sequence is 13 residues long. CDR3 sequence: CASSFQRTPEAFF. CDR3 in DNA: TGTGCCAGCAGTTTTCAGAGGACACCCGAAGCTTTCTTT.

The gene calls are TRBV5-1 and TRBJ1-4, with TRBD1 matching 7 bases. The CDR3 is made up of 19 amino acids. Germline trimming cut 4 bases from V and 0 bases from J; bases unmatched to any gene: 15. The V gene's germline CDR1 is SGHRS and CDR2 YFSETQ. CDR3 residues: CASSPEGTVPSATNEKLFF. Here the CDR3 DNA reads TGCGCCAGCAGCCCGGAGGGGACAGTGCCTTCTGCAACTAATGAAAAACTGTTTTTT.